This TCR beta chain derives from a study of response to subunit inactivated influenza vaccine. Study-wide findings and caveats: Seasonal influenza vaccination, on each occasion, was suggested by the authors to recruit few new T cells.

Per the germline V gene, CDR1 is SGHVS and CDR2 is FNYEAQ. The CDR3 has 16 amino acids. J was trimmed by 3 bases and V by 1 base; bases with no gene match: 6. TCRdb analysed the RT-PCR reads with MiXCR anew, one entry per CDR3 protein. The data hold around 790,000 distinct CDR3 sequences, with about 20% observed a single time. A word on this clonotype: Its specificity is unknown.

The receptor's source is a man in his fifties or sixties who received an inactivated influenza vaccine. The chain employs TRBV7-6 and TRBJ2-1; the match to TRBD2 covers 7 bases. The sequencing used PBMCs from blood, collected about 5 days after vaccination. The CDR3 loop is CASSLGGASGYNEQFF. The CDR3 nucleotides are TGTGCCAGCAGCTTAGGCGGGGCTAGCGGCTACAATGAGCAGTTCTTC.